This T cell receptor beta chain comes out of a study of graft-versus-host responses after intestinal transplantation. The wider study: Recipients were all induced with anti-thymocyte globulin, then given tacrolimus and steroids for 2 to 3 years.

This CDR3 comprises 11 residues. In germline, CDR1 is SNHLY, CDR2 FYNNEI. Trimming left V 2 bases short and J 10 bases short, with 8 bases between. The protocol was immunoSEQ multiplex PCR, while the TCRdb copy is restricted to in-frame clones and leaves out a portion. The sample shows around 84,000 clones, 75% to 90% of them seen only once. A note on this clone: Antigen specificity is unknown.

Study-wide results and caveats: There were GvH clones found in recipient marrow, and some of them appeared first in ileum or blood. Allografts of patients with graft-donor T cell macrochimerism showed high graft-versus-host to host-versus-graft clone ratios. Early post-transplant HvG declines showed an association with peak circulating GvH clone levels.

Specimen: unstimulated CD8+ T cells sorted from spleen or lymph node cells, collected before intestinal transplant. The chain combines TRBV2 with TRBJ1-2; no definite D call. The sequence was obtained from a human donor who received an intestinal transplant. CDR3 DNA: TGTGCCAGCAGTGAACCGATCTACTACACCTTC. Translating gives CASSEPIYYTF. The whole variable domain, filled in from reference TRBV2 and TRBJ1-2, reads EPEVTQTPSHQVTQMGQEVILRCVPISNHLYFYWYRQILGQKVEFLVSFYNNEISEKSEIFDDQFSVERPDGSNFTLKIRSTKLEDSAMYFCASSEPIYYTFGSGTRLTVV.